The text below deals with one T cell receptor beta chain. Its antigen is not known. Germline CDR1 and CDR2: MNHEY and SMNVEV (reference sequence). The CDR3 runs to 15 residues. Deletions cut 5 bases from V and 5 bases from J, with 16 bases between. Here immunoSEQ multiplex PCR was the method, and the copy in TCRdb shows in-frame clones only, minus some. Of approximately 63,000 clones in the sample, about 90% were seen once. The record originates from a study of T cells in localized non-small cell lung cancer. Study conclusions and caveats: Median around 56 top-100 tumor clones were shared with paired adjacent lung. Longer overall survival was associated with a higher density of T cells in the blood.

The specimen was peripheral blood, collected before any cancer treatment. This rearrangement joins TRBV27 to TRBJ1-5; D may be TRBD1 (6 bases). The TCR sequence derives from a man aged 35-75 years with stage I squamous cell lung carcinoma. CDR3 coding DNA: TGTGCCAGCAGTGCCCAAGGGGGTGGGGATCAGCCCCAGCATTTT. Translation: CASSAQGGGDQPQHF.